The clone carrying this T cell receptor (beta chain) was found many times. Its antigen is unidentified. This entry comes from a study of T cells in Graves' hyperthyroidism and ophthalmopathy. Whole-study results and caveats: Model output signaled ophthalmopathy a median roughly 6 months ahead of onset.

This CDR3 has 18 amino acids. With V trimmed by 6 bases and J by 5 bases, 16 bases remained unmatched. Germline loops: CDR1 PRHDT, CDR2 FYEKMQ (reference sequence). Template material for amplifying TCR beta CDR3 regions consisted of RNA transcripts. The primer set for the first-round RT-PCR of the TCR CDR3 was HTBI. A single record per CDR3 protein comes from TCRdb applying MiXCR to the multiplex PCR reads. The table has 390,000 or so distinct CDR3 sequences, under 15% seen once. Sequenced: blood. This TCR derives from a man aged 18 to 30 with Graves' ophthalmopathy. The chain combines TRBV13 with TRBJ2-3, with 11 bases aligning to TRBD2. The CDR3 sequence: CASSQRGVLAGDLDTQYF. In nucleotides, the CDR3 is TGTGCCAGCAGTCAGCGGGGGGTACTAGCGGGGGATTTAGATACGCAGTATTTT.